The T cell receptor (beta chain) under discussion was sequenced for a study of blood T cells in healthy people across ages. V shed 3 bases and J shed 7 bases, with 16 bases lying between them. The CDR3 totals 14 residues. CDR1 is SGHRS, CDR2 YFSETQ, per germline. A second PCR, run for about 6 to 12 cycles, used a sample-barcoded 5' primer plus a J-beta primer mix. Using its own MiXCR run on the 5' RACE reads, TCRdb lists one record per CDR3 protein. The sample gives hundreds of thousands of distinct CDR3 sequences, 40% to 65% of which show up once; roughly 13% is in the top ten. V is TRBV5-1 and J is TRBJ1-2, with D possibly being TRBD1 (5 bases). The sequenced material came from blood. The clonotype was recovered from a woman of 80 years or more in good health. The CDR3 here is CASSWVRDAGGYTF. The CDR3 DNA is TGCGCCAGCAGCTGGGTCCGGGACGCTGGTGGCTACACCTTC.